This T cell receptor beta chain comes out of a study of T cells after yellow fever vaccination. TCRdb re-called the 5' RACE reads with MiXCR, one entry per CDR3 protein. The data show approximately 450,000 distinct CDR3 sequences, roughly a sixth seen once. This CDR3 is built from 16 residues. The germline CDR1 and CDR2 sequences are SGHRS and YFSETQ. With 1 base removed from V and 0 bases from J, the gap between germline ends came to 12 bases. This rearrangement joins TRBV5-1 to TRBJ2-3; TRBD1 might be the D (7 bases). The sequencing here drew on PBMCs, taken before the yellow fever booster vaccination. The TCR originated in a man younger than 30 who received the YFV17D yellow fever vaccine. The CDR3 spells CASSLMEGASTDTQYF. The CDR3 coding sequence is TGCGCCAGCAGCTTGATGGAGGGGGCCAGCACAGATACGCAGTATTTT. Full variable domain (remainder filled in from reference TRBV5-1 and TRBJ2-3): KAGVTQTPRYLIKTRGQQVTLSCSPISGHRSVSWYQQTPGQGLQFLFEYFSETQRNKGNFPGRFSGRQFSNSRSEMNVSTLELGDSALYLCASSLMEGASTDTQYFGPGTRLTVL.